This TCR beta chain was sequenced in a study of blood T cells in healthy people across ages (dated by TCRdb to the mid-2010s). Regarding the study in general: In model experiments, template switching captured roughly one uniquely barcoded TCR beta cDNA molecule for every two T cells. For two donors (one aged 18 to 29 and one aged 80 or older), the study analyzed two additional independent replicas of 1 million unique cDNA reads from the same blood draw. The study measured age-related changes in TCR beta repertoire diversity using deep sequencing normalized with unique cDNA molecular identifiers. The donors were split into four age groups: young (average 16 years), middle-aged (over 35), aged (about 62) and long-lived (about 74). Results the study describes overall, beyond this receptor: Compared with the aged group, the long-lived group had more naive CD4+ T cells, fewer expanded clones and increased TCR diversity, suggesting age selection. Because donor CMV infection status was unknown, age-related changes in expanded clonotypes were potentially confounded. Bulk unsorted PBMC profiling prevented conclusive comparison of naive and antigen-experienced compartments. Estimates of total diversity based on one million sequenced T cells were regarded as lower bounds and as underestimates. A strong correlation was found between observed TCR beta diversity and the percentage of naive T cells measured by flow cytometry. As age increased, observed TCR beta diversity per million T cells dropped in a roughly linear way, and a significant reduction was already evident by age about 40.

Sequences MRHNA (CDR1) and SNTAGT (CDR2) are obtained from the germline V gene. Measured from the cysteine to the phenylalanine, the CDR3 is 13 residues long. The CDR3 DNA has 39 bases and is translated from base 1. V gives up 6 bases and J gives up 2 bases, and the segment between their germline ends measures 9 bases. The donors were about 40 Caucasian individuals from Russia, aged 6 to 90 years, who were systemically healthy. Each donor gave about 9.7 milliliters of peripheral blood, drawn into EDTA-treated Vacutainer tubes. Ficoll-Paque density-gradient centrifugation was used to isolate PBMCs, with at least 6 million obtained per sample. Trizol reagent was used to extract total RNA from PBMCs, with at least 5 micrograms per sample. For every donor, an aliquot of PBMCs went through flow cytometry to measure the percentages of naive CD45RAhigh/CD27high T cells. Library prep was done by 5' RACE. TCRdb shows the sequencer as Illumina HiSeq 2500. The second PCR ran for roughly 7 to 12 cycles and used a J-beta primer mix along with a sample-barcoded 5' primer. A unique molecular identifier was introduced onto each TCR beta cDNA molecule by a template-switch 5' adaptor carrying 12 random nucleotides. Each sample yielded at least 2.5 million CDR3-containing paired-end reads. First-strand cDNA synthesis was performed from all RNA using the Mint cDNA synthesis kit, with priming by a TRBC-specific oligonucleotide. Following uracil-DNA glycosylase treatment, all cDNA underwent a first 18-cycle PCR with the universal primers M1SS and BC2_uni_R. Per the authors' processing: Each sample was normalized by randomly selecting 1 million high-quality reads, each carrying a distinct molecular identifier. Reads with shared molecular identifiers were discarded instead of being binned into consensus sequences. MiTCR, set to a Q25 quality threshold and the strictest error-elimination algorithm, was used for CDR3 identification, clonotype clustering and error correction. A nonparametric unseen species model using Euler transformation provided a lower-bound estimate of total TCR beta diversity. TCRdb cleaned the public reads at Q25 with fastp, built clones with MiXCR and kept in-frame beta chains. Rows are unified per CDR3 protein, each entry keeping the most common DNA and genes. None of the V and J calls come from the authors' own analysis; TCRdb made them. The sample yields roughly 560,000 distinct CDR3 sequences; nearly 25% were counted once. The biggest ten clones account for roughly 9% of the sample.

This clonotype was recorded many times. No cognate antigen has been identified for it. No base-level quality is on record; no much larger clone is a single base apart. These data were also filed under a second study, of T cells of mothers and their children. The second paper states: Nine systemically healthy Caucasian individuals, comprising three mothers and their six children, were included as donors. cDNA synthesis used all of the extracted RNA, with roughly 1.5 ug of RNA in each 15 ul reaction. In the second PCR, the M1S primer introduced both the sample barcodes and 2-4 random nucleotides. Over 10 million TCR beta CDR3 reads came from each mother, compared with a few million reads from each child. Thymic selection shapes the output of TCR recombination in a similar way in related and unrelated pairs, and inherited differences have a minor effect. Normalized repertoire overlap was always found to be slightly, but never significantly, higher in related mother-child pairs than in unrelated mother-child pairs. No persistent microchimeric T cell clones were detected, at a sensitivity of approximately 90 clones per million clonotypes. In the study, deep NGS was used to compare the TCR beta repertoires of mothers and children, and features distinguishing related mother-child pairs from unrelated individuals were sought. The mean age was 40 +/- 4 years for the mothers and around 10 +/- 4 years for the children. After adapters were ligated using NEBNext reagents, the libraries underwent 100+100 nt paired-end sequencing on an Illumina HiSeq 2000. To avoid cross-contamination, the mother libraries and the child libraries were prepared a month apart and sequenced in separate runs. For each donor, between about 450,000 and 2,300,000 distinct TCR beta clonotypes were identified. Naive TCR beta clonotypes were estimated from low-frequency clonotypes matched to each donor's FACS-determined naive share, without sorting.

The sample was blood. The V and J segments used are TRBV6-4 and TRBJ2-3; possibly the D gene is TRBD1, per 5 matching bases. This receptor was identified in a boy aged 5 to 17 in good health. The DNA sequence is TGTGCCAGCAGCAGGACAACCACAGATACGCAGTATTTT. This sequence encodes CASSRTTTDTQYF.